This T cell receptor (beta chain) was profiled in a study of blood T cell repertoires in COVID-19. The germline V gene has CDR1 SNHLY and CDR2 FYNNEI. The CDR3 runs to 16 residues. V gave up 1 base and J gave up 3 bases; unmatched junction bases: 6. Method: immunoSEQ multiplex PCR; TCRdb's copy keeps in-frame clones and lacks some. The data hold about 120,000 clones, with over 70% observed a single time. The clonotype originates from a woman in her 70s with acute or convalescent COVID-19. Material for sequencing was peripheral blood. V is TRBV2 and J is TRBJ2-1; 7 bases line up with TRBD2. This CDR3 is CASSEVLGGDYNEQFF. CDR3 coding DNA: TGTGCCAGCAGTGAAGTATTGGGGGGGGACTACAATGAGCAGTTCTTC.